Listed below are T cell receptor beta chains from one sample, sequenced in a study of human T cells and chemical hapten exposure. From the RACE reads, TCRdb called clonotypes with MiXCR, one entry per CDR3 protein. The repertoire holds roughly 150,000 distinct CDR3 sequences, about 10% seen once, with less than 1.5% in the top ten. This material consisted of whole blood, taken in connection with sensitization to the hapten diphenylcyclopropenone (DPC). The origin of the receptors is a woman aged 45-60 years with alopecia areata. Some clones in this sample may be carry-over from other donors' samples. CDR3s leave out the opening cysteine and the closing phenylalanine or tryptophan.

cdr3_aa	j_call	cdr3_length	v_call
ASRTATYEQY	TRBJ2-7	10	TRBV18
SATRDRSSYEQY	TRBJ2-7	12	TRBV20-1
ASSYSVRGYEQY	TRBJ2-7	12	TRBV6-5
ASSIGREETQY	TRBJ2-5	11	TRBV18
ASSWGRDQETQY	TRBJ2-5	12	TRBV7-6
ASSPTGLAGVLVGYEQY	TRBJ2-7	17	TRBV7-2
ASTPGGTSGRGEQF	TRBJ2-1	14	TRBV19
ASSSPDRGITDTQY	TRBJ2-3	14	TRBV28
ASSFRKTAQETQY	TRBJ2-5	13	TRBV7-2
SVARGGELF	TRBJ2-2	9	TRBV29-1
AVGLGYNEQF	TRBJ2-1	10	TRBV12-3/TRBV12-4
ASSLSGLAGEQY	TRBJ2-7	12	TRBV7-3
SAESRGRREQY	TRBJ2-7	11	TRBV20-1
ASSLASAQTYEQY	TRBJ2-7	13	TRBV12-3/TRBV12-4
ASSYRGRSNQPQH	TRBJ1-5	13	TRBV19
ASSGGGTVQETQY	TRBJ2-5	13	TRBV28
SVDRGQSYGYT	TRBJ1-2	11	TRBV29-1
ASGLVPGSYSENTIY	TRBJ1-3	15	TRBV12-5
ASSFVPGLAGRTDTQY	TRBJ2-3	16	TRBV5-1
ASSSGQGRAF	TRBJ1-1	10	TRBV6-5
ASTRDRGLNNEQF	TRBJ2-1	13	TRBV19
ASSSPRPGGEQY	TRBJ2-7	12	TRBV7-2